This record covers a single T cell receptor (beta chain). Per the study methods: Estimation of nucleated cell counts relied on the amplification of reference gene primers. Profiled with immunoSEQ multiplex PCR; TCRdb holds only in-frame clones, not every one. V and J calls and clone size follow that table, whereas D and trimming were derived from the DNA. This sample carries approximately 190,000 clones, 80% to 85% of them seen once, and the ten largest clones take 7% to 9%. This sample is part of a study of blood T cell repertoires in COVID-19. Overall study: Donors in the United States, Italy and Spain gave samples during acute or convalescent COVID-19. The cDNA or gDNA used as material had been derived from T cells, B-cell-depleted T cells, or PBMCs.

Trimming removed 1 base at V and 2 bases at J, with 13 bases between. The CDR3 loop spans 16 amino acids. Germline V gene data show CDR1 as SEHNR and CDR2 as FQNEAQ (reference sequence). The chain links TRBV7-9 to TRBJ2-3; D unclear. The receptor was isolated from a middle-aged man who had recovered from COVID-19. Sequencing input: PBMCs or T cells enriched from blood (not recorded which). CDR3 in amino acids: CASSLGSPADTDTQYF. In nucleotides, the CDR3 is TGTGCCAGCAGCTTAGGGTCCCCTGCGGACACAGATACGCAGTATTTT.